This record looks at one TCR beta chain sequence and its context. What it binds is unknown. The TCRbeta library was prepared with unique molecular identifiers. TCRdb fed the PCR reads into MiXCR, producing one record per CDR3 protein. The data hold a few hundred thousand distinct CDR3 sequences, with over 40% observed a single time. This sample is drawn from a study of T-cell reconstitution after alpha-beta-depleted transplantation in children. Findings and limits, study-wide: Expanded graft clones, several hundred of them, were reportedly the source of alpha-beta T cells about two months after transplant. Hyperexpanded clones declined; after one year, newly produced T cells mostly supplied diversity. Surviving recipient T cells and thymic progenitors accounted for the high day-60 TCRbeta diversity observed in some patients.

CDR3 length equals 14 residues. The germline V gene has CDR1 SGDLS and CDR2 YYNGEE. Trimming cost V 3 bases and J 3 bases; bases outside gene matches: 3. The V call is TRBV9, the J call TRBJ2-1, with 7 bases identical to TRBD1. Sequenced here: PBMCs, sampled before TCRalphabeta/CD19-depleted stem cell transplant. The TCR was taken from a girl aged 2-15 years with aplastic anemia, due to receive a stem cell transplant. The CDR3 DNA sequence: TGTGCCAGCAGCGCCTGGGACAGCTACAATGAGCAGTTCTTC. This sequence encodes CASSAWDSYNEQFF.